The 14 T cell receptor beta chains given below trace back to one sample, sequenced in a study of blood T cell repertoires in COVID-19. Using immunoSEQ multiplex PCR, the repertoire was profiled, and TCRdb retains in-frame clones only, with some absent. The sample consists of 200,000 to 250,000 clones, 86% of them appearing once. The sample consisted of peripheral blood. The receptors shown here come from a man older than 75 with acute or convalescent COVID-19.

The CDR3 DNA follows: TGTGCCAGCTCACCCCCCGGAGGATCGCGCAATCAGCCCCAGCATTTT. Translating gives CASSPPGGSRNQPQHF. The chain carries TRBV18 and TRBJ1-5; D call uncertain. The CDR3 sequence is 16 residues long. Trimming removed 3 bases from V and 2 bases from J, with 14 bases in between. The germline gives CDR1 KGHSH, CDR2 LQKENI.

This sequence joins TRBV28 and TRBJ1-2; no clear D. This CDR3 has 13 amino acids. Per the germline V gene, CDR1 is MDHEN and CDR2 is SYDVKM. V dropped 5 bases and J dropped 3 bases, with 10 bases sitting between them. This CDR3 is CASSPSGHYGYTF. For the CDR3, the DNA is TGTGCCAGCAGTCCGTCAGGCCACTATGGCTACACCTTC.

CDR3 residues: CASSPGTGMGNEQFF. CDR3 nucleotide sequence: TGTGCCAGCAGCCCAGGGACAGGGATGGGCAATGAGCAGTTCTTC. V gene TRBV11-3 combines with J gene TRBJ2-1; 9 nucleotides line up with TRBD1. Trimming removed 5 bases from V and 6 bases from J; junction bases left unmatched: 8. Germline V gene lookup returns CDR1 SGHNT and CDR2 YENEEA. The CDR3 spans 15 residues.

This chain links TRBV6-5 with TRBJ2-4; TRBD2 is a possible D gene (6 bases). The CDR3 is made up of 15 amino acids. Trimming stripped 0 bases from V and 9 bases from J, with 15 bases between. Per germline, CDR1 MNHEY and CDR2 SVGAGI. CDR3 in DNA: TGTGCCAGCAGTTACTCCAGTCTTACGGAGGGCATTCAGTACTTC. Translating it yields CASSYSSLTEGIQYF.

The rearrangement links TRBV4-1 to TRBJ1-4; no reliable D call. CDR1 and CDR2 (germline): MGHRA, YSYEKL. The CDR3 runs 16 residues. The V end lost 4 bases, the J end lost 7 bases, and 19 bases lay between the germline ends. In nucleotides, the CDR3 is TGCGCCAGCAGCCGAGCGGTAAGGGCCAGGAGTGAAAAACTGTTTTTT. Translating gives CASSRAVRARSEKLFF.

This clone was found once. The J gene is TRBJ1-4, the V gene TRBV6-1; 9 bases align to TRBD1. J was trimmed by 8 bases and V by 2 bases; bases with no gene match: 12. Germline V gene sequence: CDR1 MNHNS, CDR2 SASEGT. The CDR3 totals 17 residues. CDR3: CASSEKTPGTGREKLFF. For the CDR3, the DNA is TGTGCCAGCAGTGAAAAAACCCCGGGGACAGGGCGAGAAAAACTGTTTTTT.

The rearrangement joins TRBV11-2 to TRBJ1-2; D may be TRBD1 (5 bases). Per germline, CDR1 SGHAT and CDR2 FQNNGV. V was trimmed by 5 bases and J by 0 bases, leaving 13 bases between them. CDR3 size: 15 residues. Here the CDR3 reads CASSDQSGSNYGYTF. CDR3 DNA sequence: TGTGCCAGCAGCGATCAATCAGGGTCTAACTATGGCTACACCTTC.

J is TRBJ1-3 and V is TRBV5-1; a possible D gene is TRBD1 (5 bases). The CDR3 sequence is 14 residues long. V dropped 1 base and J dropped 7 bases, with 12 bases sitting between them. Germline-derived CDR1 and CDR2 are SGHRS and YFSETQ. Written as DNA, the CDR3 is TGCGCCAGCAGCTTGACAGGTCTTTGGAACACCATATATTTT. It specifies CASSLTGLWNTIYF.

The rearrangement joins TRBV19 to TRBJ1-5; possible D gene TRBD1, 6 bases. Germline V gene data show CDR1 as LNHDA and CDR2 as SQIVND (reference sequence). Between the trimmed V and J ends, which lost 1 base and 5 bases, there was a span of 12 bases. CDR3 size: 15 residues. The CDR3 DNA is TGTGCCAGTAGTATAGTAGGACAGAGCCATCAGCCCCAGCATTTT. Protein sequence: CASSIVGQSHQPQHF.

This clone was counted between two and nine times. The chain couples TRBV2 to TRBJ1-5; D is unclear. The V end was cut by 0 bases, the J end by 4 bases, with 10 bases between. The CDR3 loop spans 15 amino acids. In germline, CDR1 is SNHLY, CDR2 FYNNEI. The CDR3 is CASSEALTGNQPQHF. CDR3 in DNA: TGTGCCAGCAGTGAAGCGCTAACGGGTAATCAGCCCCAGCATTTT.

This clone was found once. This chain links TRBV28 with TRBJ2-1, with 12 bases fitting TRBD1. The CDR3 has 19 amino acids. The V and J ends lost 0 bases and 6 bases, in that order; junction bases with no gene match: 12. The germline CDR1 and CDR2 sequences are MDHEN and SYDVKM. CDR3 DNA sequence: TGTGCCAGCAGTTTATGGGGGGGGACAGGGGGCCGTCTATCCAATGAGCAGTTCTTC. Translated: CASSLWGGTGGRLSNEQFF. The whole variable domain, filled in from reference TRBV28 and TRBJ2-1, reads DVKVTQSSRYLVKRTGEKVFLECVQDMDHENMFWYRQDPGLGLRLIYFSYDVKMKEKGDIPEGYSVSREKKERFSLILESASTNQTSMYLCASSLWGGTGGRLSNEQFFGPGTRLTVL.

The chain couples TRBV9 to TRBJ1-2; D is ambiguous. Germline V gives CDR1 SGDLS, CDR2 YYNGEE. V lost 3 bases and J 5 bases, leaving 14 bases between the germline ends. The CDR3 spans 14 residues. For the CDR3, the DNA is TGTGCCAGCAGCGAGAACACAGCGGGTTATGGCTACACCTTC. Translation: CASSENTAGYGYTF.

The CDR3 sequence: CASDRSGGRGYTF. The CDR3, as DNA: TGTGCCAGCGACCGATCGGGAGGGAGGGGCTACACCTTC. This rearrangement joins TRBV6-5 to TRBJ1-2, with D unresolved. V was shortened by 8 bases and J by 8 bases, with 18 bases between the two germline ends. CDR1 is MNHEY and CDR2 is SVGAGI in the germline V gene. CDR3 size: 13 residues.

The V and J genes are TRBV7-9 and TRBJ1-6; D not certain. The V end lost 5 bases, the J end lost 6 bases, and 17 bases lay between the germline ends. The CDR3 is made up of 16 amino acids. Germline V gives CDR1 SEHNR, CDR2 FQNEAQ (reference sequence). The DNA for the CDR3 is TGTGCCAGCAGCCTCTGGAGGCACAGTCTTAATTCACCCCTCCACTTT. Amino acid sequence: CASSLWRHSLNSPLHF.